The 31 T cell receptor beta chains presented below share a single source sample, sequenced in a study of T-cell memory formation after mild COVID-19. TCRdb re-analysed the 5' RACE reads in MiXCR, keeping a single row per CDR3 protein. The top ten hold roughly 8% of the sample, which has 560,000 or so distinct CDR3 sequences, about 18% seen once. Input material: PBMCs or a T cell subset sorted from them (not recorded which). These receptors were collected from an adult woman who had mild COVID-19 (a few samples of this study predate the infection). Cell type and time point are not known.

The rearrangement joins TRBV9 to TRBJ1-6, with TRBD1 identical over 7 bases. With V trimmed by 2 bases and J by 7 bases, 6 bases remained unmatched. The CDR3 is 15 residues long. Germline CDR1 reads SGDLS; CDR2 reads YYNGEE. The DNA of the CDR3 is TGTGCCAGCAGCGTCGACAGGGATGGAAATTCACCCCTCCACTTT. This translates into CASSVDRDGNSPLHF.

CDR3 in DNA: TGTGCCACCCGCACATCGGATACGCAGTATTTT. It specifies CATRTSDTQYF. The V call is TRBV24-1, the J call TRBJ2-3; no clear D gene. This CDR3 has 11 residues. Trimming cost V 9 bases and J 6 bases, with 9 bases left between them. Germline V gives CDR1 KGHDR, CDR2 SFDVKD.

The rearrangement links TRBV5-1 to TRBJ2-1, with TRBD1 identical over 8 bases. CDR3 size: 17 residues. Germline loops: CDR1 SGHRS, CDR2 YFSETQ. Losses at the gene ends were 4 bases for V and 4 bases for J; bases not matched to a gene: 13. Here the CDR3 reads CASSIGQGQGLYNEQFF. In nucleotides, the CDR3 is TGCGCCAGCAGCATCGGACAGGGTCAGGGACTGTACAATGAGCAGTTCTTC.

This clonotype was seen only a few times. The chain employs TRBV12-3 or TRBV12-4 and TRBJ1-3; D uncertain. There are 13 residues in the CDR3. V was cut by 4 bases and J by 2 bases, with 6 bases left in between. For the CDR3, the DNA is TGTGCCAGCAGTTGGCCGGCTGGAAACACCATATATTTT. It is translated as CASSWPAGNTIYF.

This clonotype was observed a handful of times. The V gene is TRBV3-1, the J gene TRBJ2-7; D gene ambiguous. V was cut by 8 bases and J by 0 bases, with 11 bases left in between. Germline CDR1 reads LGHDT; CDR2 reads YNNKEL (reference sequence). The CDR3 is made up of 13 amino acids. CDR3 sequence: CASQTQTSYEQYF. CDR3 nucleotides: TGTGCCAGCCAAACCCAGACCTCCTACGAGCAGTACTTC.

V and J are TRBV7-8 and TRBJ2-7, with a possible D match to TRBD1 (6 bases). The CDR3 covers 12 residues. V lost 5 bases to trimming and J lost 3 bases, with 8 bases between them. Germline V lookup: CDR1 SGHVS, CDR2 FQNEAQ. In DNA, the CDR3 is TGTGCCAGCAGCATGACAGGCTACGAGCAGTACTTC. It yields the protein CASSMTGYEQYF.

The gene calls are TRBV9 and TRBJ2-7, with D possibly matching TRBD1 (7 bases). With 4 bases removed from V and 3 bases from J, the gap between germline ends came to 14 bases. Per the germline V gene, CDR1 is SGDLS and CDR2 is YYNGEE. The CDR3 loop spans 14 amino acids. The CDR3 DNA sequence: TGTGCCAGCAGCTCGGGGGACAGCAACTACGAGCAGTACTTC. Its translation is CASSSGDSNYEQYF.

This sequence joins TRBV6-6 and TRBJ2-6; D unclear. The length of the CDR3 is 15 residues. CDR1 and CDR2 from the germline V gene are MNHNY and SVGAGI (reference sequence). V lost 7 bases to trimming and J lost 0 bases, with 10 bases between them. The DNA of the CDR3 is TGTGCCAGCATAAGCGAAGGCTCTGGGGCCAACGTCCTGACTTTC. Its protein is CASISEGSGANVLTF.

This clonotype showed up many times. The chain links TRBV5-1 to TRBJ2-2, with D maybe TRBD2 (6 bases). CDR1 is SGHRS and CDR2 is YFSETQ in the germline V gene. The CDR3 extends over 13 amino acids. Trimming pared 7 bases from V and 5 bases from J, leaving 12 bases between. The chain's CDR3 is CASQLAGTGELFF. CDR3 DNA: TGCGCCAGCCAACTAGCCGGGACCGGGGAGCTGTTTTTT.

Remarks on this clonotype: The junction and the germline gene differ at one end; a read error may be behind it. The rearrangement uses TRBV20-1 and TRBJ2-3, with TRBD2 identical over 11 bases. This CDR3 region has 14 residues. Germline V CDR1 and CDR2: DFQATT, SNEGSKA (reference sequence). CDR3 residues: CIASPSGRTDTQYF. CDR3 sequence (DNA): TGCATTGCTAGTCCTAGCGGGAGGACAGATACGCAGTATTTT.

The chain combines TRBV10-3 with TRBJ1-6; D gene unclear. The CDR3 sequence is 14 residues long. The V gene lost 2 bases and the J gene lost 4 bases, with 6 bases spanning the gap. Germline V gene lookup returns CDR1 ENHRY and CDR2 SYGVKD. CDR3 coding DNA: TGTGCCATCAGTGAGGGGCAGTATAATTCACCCCTCCACTTT. This encodes CAISEGQYNSPLHF.

This clonotype has only a few counts. The genes are TRBV6-1 and TRBJ1-2, with D uncertain. V was cut by 0 bases and J by 3 bases, with 8 bases left in between. The germline V gene encodes CDR1 MNHNS and CDR2 SASEGT. The CDR3 runs 14 residues. The CDR3 DNA is TGTGCCAGCAGTGAAGCCCGCGGGGACTATGGCTACACCTTC. Translation gives CASSEARGDYGYTF.

This clonotype was detected once. The chain has TRBV7-9 and TRBJ2-1; 7 nucleotides line up with TRBD1. CDR3 size: 16 residues. The germline CDR1 and CDR2 sequences are SEHNR and FQNEAQ (reference sequence). V shed 5 bases, J shed 0 bases, and the junction held 7 bases outside the gene matches. The CDR3 bases are TGTGCCAGCAGCCCAGAGGGACAGAGCTCCTACAATGAGCAGTTCTTC. Translated, it gives CASSPEGQSSYNEQFF.

This clonotype was seen a few times. The chain uses TRBV18 and TRBJ2-1, with D possibly being TRBD1 (5 bases). Germline V gene data show CDR1 as KGHSH and CDR2 as LQKENI. The CDR3 loop spans 11 amino acids. Trimming stripped 6 bases from V and 15 bases from J, with 15 bases between. This CDR3 reads CASSLTIGVFF. Written as DNA, the CDR3 is TGTGCCAGCTCCCTCACGATAGGGGTGTTCTTC.

In this sample, this clonotype turned up a few times. V usage is TRBV5-5 and J usage is TRBJ2-6, with D tentatively TRBD2 (5 bases). The CDR3 has 14 residues. Germline CDR1 SGHKS, CDR2 YYEKEE (reference sequence). Deletions cut 6 bases from V and 2 bases from J, with 9 bases between. This chain's CDR3 is CASIPGTGANVLTF. The CDR3 region has the DNA TGTGCCAGCATTCCGGGAACTGGGGCCAACGTCCTGACTTTC.

The sample holds a few counts of this clonotype. The rearrangement joins TRBV7-2 to TRBJ1-1, with D possibly TRBD1 on 5 matching bases. V was trimmed by 2 bases and J by 3 bases, leaving 10 bases between them. The CDR3 is made up of 14 amino acids. The germline V gene has CDR1 SGHTA and CDR2 FQGNSA. The CDR3 DNA sequence: TGTGCCAGCAGCTTACGGGGGACGTACACTGAAGCTTTCTTT. Its translation is CASSLRGTYTEAFF.

V gene TRBV12-3 or TRBV12-4 combines with J gene TRBJ1-5; D remains ambiguous. The CDR3 has 19 amino acids. The V end lost 4 bases, the J end lost 2 bases, and 24 bases lay between the germline ends. DNA of the CDR3: TGTGCCAGCAGTTCGCCCGCTCTGCAGGTTAGAATAGGCAATCAGCCCCAGCATTTT. As protein: CASSSPALQVRIGNQPQHF.

V gene TRBV29-1 combines with J gene TRBJ2-1; D might be TRBD2 (5 bases). Germline CDR1 reads SQVTM; CDR2 reads ANQGSEA. There are 10 residues in the CDR3. Trimming pared 6 bases from V and 7 bases from J, leaving 7 bases between. The CDR3 loop reads CSVPGNEQFF. The CDR3, as DNA: TGCAGCGTCCCGGGAAATGAGCAGTTCTTC.

The V and J genes are TRBV7-2 and TRBJ1-2, with D hard to call. Germline CDR1 and CDR2: SGHTA and FQGNSA. CDR3 length: 11 residues. V was pared by 2 bases and J by 4 bases, with 2 bases between. CDR3 coding DNA: TGTGCCAGCAGCTTACTCTATGGCTACACCTTC. It codes for CASSLLYGYTF. Looking up the rest from reference TRBV7-2 and TRBJ1-2 gives the full variable domain: GAGVSQSPSNKVTEKGKDVELRCDPISGHTALYWYRQSLGQGLEFLIYFQGNSAPDKSGLPSDRFSAERTGGSVSTLTIQRTQQEDSAVYLCASSLLYGYTFGSGTRLTVV.

The chain recombines TRBV5-1 with TRBJ2-1, with 10 positions matching TRBD1. The germline V gene has CDR1 SGHRS and CDR2 YFSETQ. The CDR3 sequence is 14 residues long. Trimming cost V 4 bases and J 9 bases; bases outside gene matches: 7. The CDR3 reads CASSIGTGEPEQFF. The CDR3, as DNA: TGCGCCAGCAGCATTGGGACAGGGGAACCTGAGCAGTTCTTC.

This rearrangement joins TRBV6-1 to TRBJ2-3, with 8 bases fitting TRBD1. This CDR3 has 17 amino acids. The ends lost 8 bases at V and 0 bases at J; junction bases unmatched: 13. CDR1 is MNHNS and CDR2 is SASEGT in the germline V gene. CDR3 region: CASGRGRTLSSTDTQYF. The DNA of the CDR3 is TGTGCCAGCGGCAGGGGGCGGACCCTCTCTAGCACAGATACGCAGTATTTT.

The J gene is TRBJ2-3, the V gene TRBV6-5; D is unclear. V gave up 2 bases and J gave up 0 bases, with 9 bases separating them. This CDR3 region has 15 residues. CDR1 is MNHEY and CDR2 is SVGAGI in the germline V gene. CDR3 sequence (DNA): TGTGCCAGCAGTTACCAGACGACCAGCACAGATACGCAGTATTTT. It codes for CASSYQTTSTDTQYF.

This clonotype was observed a few times. The rearrangement uses TRBV25-1 and TRBJ2-7; D perhaps matches TRBD1 (6 bases). Deletions cut 6 bases from V and 2 bases from J, with 17 bases between. The germline V gene has CDR1 MGHDK and CDR2 SYGVNS. The CDR3 length is 15 residues. Here the CDR3 DNA reads TGTGCCAGCAGCCTAGGAGGCAGGGGTCCCTACGAGCAGTACTTC. This codes for CASSLGGRGPYEQYF.

This clonotype was observed a single time. V usage is TRBV10-3 and J usage is TRBJ2-7, with TRBD2 as a possible D gene (6 bases). V lost 8 bases to trimming and J lost 0 bases, with 17 bases between them. Germline V lookup: CDR1 ENHRY, CDR2 SYGVKD. The CDR3 runs to 15 residues. The CDR3 bases are TGTGCCATCGGCTACCGGGACTCAAGCTCCTACGAGCAGTACTTC. Its translation: CAIGYRDSSSYEQYF.

This clonotype has a handful of counts. This chain links TRBV11-3 with TRBJ2-7; D is uncertain. The CDR3 length is 15 residues. The V gene's germline CDR1 is SGHNT and CDR2 YENEEA. V was pared by 4 bases and J by 1 base, with 14 bases between. CDR3 residues: CASSSPAARSYEQYF. Written as DNA, the CDR3 is TGTGCCAGCAGCTCACCCGCGGCTCGGTCCTACGAGCAGTACTTC.

In its sample, this clonotype was seen a few times. V and J are TRBV24-1 and TRBJ2-3, with TRBD2 matching 11 bases. The trim removed 4 bases at V and 4 bases at J, leaving 12 bases unmatched. Per the germline V gene, CDR1 is KGHDR and CDR2 is SFDVKD. This CDR3 has 18 residues. CDR3 coding DNA: TGTGCCACCAGTGAGGGTAGCGGGAGGGCCCTCGTCGCAGATACGCAGTATTTT. This codes for CATSEGSGRALVADTQYF.

The chain recombines TRBV20-1 with TRBJ1-2, with D tentatively TRBD1 (5 bases). In germline, CDR1 is DFQATT, CDR2 SNEGSKA (reference sequence). The CDR3 consists of 12 residues. Trimming took 1 base from V and 4 from J, leaving 7 bases between them. Here the CDR3 DNA reads TGCAGTGCTAGAGTAGGGGTCTATGGCTACACCTTC. Protein sequence: CSARVGVYGYTF.

The rearrangement links TRBV7-9 to TRBJ1-1; D uncertain. CDR1 is SEHNR, CDR2 FQNEAQ, per germline (reference sequence). The CDR3 length is 13 residues. The V end lost 1 base, the J end lost 6 bases, and 9 bases lay between the germline ends. CDR3 region: CASSLGWAAEAFF. CDR3 DNA sequence: TGTGCCAGCAGCTTAGGTTGGGCGGCTGAAGCTTTCTTT.

The rearrangement joins TRBV12-3 or TRBV12-4 to TRBJ1-5, with D possibly matching TRBD1 (5 bases). The V end lost 4 bases, the J end lost 5 bases, and 15 bases lay between the germline ends. This CDR3 is built from 15 residues. CDR3 in amino acids: CASSSRPGRDQPQHF. In DNA, the CDR3 is TGTGCCAGCAGTTCTAGGCCAGGGAGGGATCAGCCCCAGCATTTT.

The chain couples TRBV20-1 to TRBJ2-5; TRBD1 might be the D (7 bases). The CDR3 has 16 residues. V was shortened by 2 bases and J by 0 bases, with 16 bases between the two germline ends. Germline V gene data show CDR1 as DFQATT and CDR2 as SNEGSKA (reference sequence). CDR3 in amino acids: CSARPPDRDYQETQYF. The CDR3, as DNA: TGCAGTGCTAGACCTCCTGACAGGGACTACCAAGAGACCCAGTACTTC.

This chain joins TRBV5-1 and TRBJ1-3; maybe TRBD1 (5 bases). Germline V lookup: CDR1 SGHRS, CDR2 YFSETQ. V lost 4 bases and J 4 bases, leaving 15 bases between the germline ends. The CDR3 covers 15 residues. The DNA of the CDR3 is TGCGCCAGCAGCCGGATTGGGGGGGACGGAAACACCATATATTTT. Its translation: CASSRIGGDGNTIYF. The full variable domain, in which reference TRBV5-1 and TRBJ1-3 provide the parts outside the CDR3, is KAGVTQTPRYLIKTRGQQVTLSCSPISGHRSVSWYQQTPGQGLQFLFEYFSETQRNKGNFPGRFSGRQFSNSRSEMNVSTLELGDSALYLCASSRIGGDGNTIYFGEGSWLTVV.